Presented here are 22 T cell receptor beta chains from one specimen sequenced in a study of T cells after yellow fever vaccination. Each CDR3 protein gets one entry after TCRdb re-called the 5' RACE reads with MiXCR. This table holds approximately 140,000 distinct CDR3 sequences, less than 9.5% found once. Specimen: CD4+ T cells sorted from PBMCs, collected 5 days after the yellow fever booster vaccination. The receptors were sampled from a man between 25 and 39 years old who received the YFV17D yellow fever vaccine.

This clonotype was observed at least ten times. The V call is TRBV12-3 or TRBV12-4, the J call TRBJ1-5; D is unresolved. V lost 3 bases and J 4 bases, leaving 7 bases between the germline ends. The CDR3 contains 13 residues. In nucleotides, the CDR3 is TGTGCCAGCAGTTTCAACGGTAATCAGCCCCAGCATTTT. Residues: CASSFNGNQPQHF.

This clonotype was recorded many times. The chain links TRBV4-3 to TRBJ1-2; a possible D gene is TRBD1 (5 bases). The CDR3 consists of 16 residues. Germline V gene lookup returns CDR1 LGHNA and CDR2 YSLEER. V lost 0 bases and J lost 5, with 16 bases in between. This CDR3 is CASSQDFMVTEYGYTF. Here the CDR3 DNA reads TGCGCCAGCAGCCAAGATTTCATGGTGACAGAATATGGCTACACCTTC.

This clonotype was detected many times. The genes are TRBV7-2 and TRBJ2-5, with D perhaps TRBD2 (5 bases). Germline-derived CDR1 and CDR2 are SGHTA and FQGNSA. V was clipped by 3 bases and J by 6 bases, with 17 bases between them. The CDR3 has 15 residues. The CDR3 DNA is TGTGCCAGCAGCTTCAACCCTAGCAGTGGGAAGACCCAGTACTTC. The encoded protein is CASSFNPSSGKTQYF. The variable domain in full, with the rest retrieved from reference TRBV7-2 and TRBJ2-5, is GAGVSQSPSNKVTEKGKDVELRCDPISGHTALYWYRQSLGQGLEFLIYFQGNSAPDKSGLPSDRFSAERTGGSVSTLTIQRTQQEDSAVYLCASSFNPSSGKTQYFGPGTRLLVL.

The V gene is TRBV3-1, the J gene TRBJ2-3; 8 bases agree with TRBD1. The CDR3 has 15 amino acids. J lost 2 bases, V lost 6 bases, and 7 bases had no gene match. CDR1 LGHDT and CDR2 YNNKEL come from the germline V gene (reference sequence). The CDR3 here is CASRLGQGTTDTQYF. CDR3 bases: TGTGCCAGCAGACTTGGACAGGGTACCACAGATACGCAGTATTTT.

This clonotype was observed at least ten times. This sequence joins TRBV7-2 and TRBJ1-1; D perhaps matches TRBD1 (5 bases). V shed 0 bases and J shed 4 bases, with 12 bases lying between them. Germline loops: CDR1 SGHTA, CDR2 FQGNSA. The CDR3 runs 15 residues. The CDR3 DNA reads TGTGCCAGCAGCTTAGCCATGTGGACAAGCACTGAAGCTTTCTTT. This sequence encodes CASSLAMWTSTEAFF.

Ten or more counts support this clonotype. The chain is built from TRBV10-3 and TRBJ2-5, with D perhaps TRBD1 or TRBD2 (5 bases each). Germline V lookup: CDR1 ENHRY, CDR2 SYGVKD. The length of the CDR3 is 13 residues. V lost 6 bases and J lost 5, with 13 bases in between. This CDR3 is CAIRPGTGETQYF. CDR3 DNA: TGTGCCATCAGGCCGGGGACCGGGGAGACCCAGTACTTC.

There are many counts of this clonotype. V is TRBV5-4 and J is TRBJ1-2, with TRBD1 matching 8 bases. J was trimmed by 6 bases and V by 2 bases; bases with no gene match: 6. The CDR3 has 14 residues. CDR1 and CDR2 (germline): SGHNT, YYREEE (reference sequence). CDR3 coding DNA: TGTGCCAGCAGCTTCCTGGGACAGGCCCATGGCTACACCTTC. It yields the protein CASSFLGQAHGYTF.

This clonotype was seen repeatedly, ten times or more. The chain is built from TRBV9 and TRBJ2-1; D is possibly TRBD2 (6 bases). CDR1 SGDLS and CDR2 YYNGEE come from the germline V gene. The CDR3 contains 14 residues. V was trimmed by 0 bases and J by 9 bases, leaving 13 bases between them. Here the CDR3 reads CASSVEGTGGEQFF. As DNA, the CDR3 is TGTGCCAGCAGCGTAGAGGGGACTGGGGGTGAGCAGTTCTTC.

This clonotype was recorded many times. The rearrangement uses TRBV6-2 or TRBV6-3 and TRBJ2-1; D unresolved. CDR3 length: 15 residues. The V gene lost 8 bases and the J gene lost 7 bases, with 21 bases spanning the gap. Germline V gives CDR1 MNHEY, CDR2 SVGEGT. CDR3 amino acids: CASFLNGDSPNEQFF. The CDR3 DNA sequence: TGTGCCAGCTTTCTGAACGGCGATAGCCCAAATGAGCAGTTCTTC.

A remark on this clonotype: An end of the junction differs from the germline gene, which may be a read error. This chain connects TRBV7-7 to TRBJ2-5; TRBD1 agrees at 8 bases. The CDR3 sequence is 15 residues long. Germline CDR1 SSHAT, CDR2 FNYEAQ (reference sequence). CDR3 nucleotides: TGTGCTAGCAGCTTCGGCAGGGGGCTTGAAGAGACCCAGTACTTC. Amino acid sequence: CASSFGRGLEETQYF.

A remark on this clonotype: A much more abundant neighbour one base away suggests this may be a read error. Here the CDR3 reads CSGDRGCQETQYF. CDR3 in DNA: TGCAGTGGGGACAGGGGTTGTCAAGAGACCCAGTACTTC. This chain joins TRBV20-1 and TRBJ2-5; 10 nucleotides align to TRBD1. CDR3 length: 13 amino acids. The germline gives CDR1 DFQATT, CDR2 SNEGSKA (reference sequence). With 7 bases clipped from V and 2 bases from J, the junction kept 4 bases outside the gene matches.

This clonotype was seen many times. The chain has TRBV4-1 and TRBJ2-7; TRBD2 aligns across 11 bases. Germline V gene sequence: CDR1 MGHRA, CDR2 YSYEKL. This CDR3 has 16 residues. The V segment lost 0 bases and the J segment 4 bases; nucleotides outside the gene matches: 5. Written as DNA, the CDR3 is TGCGCCAGCAGCCAAGAGCCTAGCGGGAGGACTTACGAGCAGTACTTC. This encodes CASSQEPSGRTYEQYF.

This clonotype was seen ten or more times. This rearrangement joins TRBV6-5 to TRBJ1-2, with 7 bases matching TRBD1. The CDR3 is made up of 14 amino acids. Germline loops: CDR1 MNHEY, CDR2 SVGAGI. J was trimmed by 7 bases and V by 4 bases; bases with no gene match: 9. The CDR3 spells CASSSLEGASGYTF. The CDR3 DNA follows: TGTGCCAGCAGTTCCCTAGAGGGGGCAAGTGGCTACACCTTC.

This rearrangement joins TRBV5-4 to TRBJ1-2; 8 positions agree with TRBD1. Germline trimming cut 2 bases from V and 9 bases from J; bases unmatched to any gene: 6. Germline assignment: CDR1 SGHNT and CDR2 YYREEE (reference sequence). This CDR3 is 13 amino acids long. CDR3 region: CASSLQGGKSYTF. CDR3 nucleotides: TGTGCCAGCAGCTTACAGGGGGGGAAAAGCTACACCTTC.

The sample holds many counts of this clonotype. The CDR3 is CASSSGQSSYEQYF. In nucleotides, the CDR3 is TGTGCCAGCAGCTCGGGACAGAGCTCCTACGAGCAGTACTTC. J is TRBJ2-7 and V is TRBV7-2; 7 nucleotides align to TRBD1. CDR1 and CDR2 from the germline V gene are SGHTA and FQGNSA. The CDR3 sequence is 14 residues long. V shed 4 bases and J 0 bases; nucleotides not matched to a gene: 3.

This clonotype was detected ten times or more. The rearrangement links TRBV6-1 to TRBJ2-7; TRBD1 agrees at 7 bases. V lost 5 bases and J lost 4; bases outside the gene matches: 8. CDR1 and CDR2 from the germline V gene are MNHNS and SASEGT. The CDR3 is 14 amino acids. The CDR3 DNA reads as TGTGCCAGCAGTCAAAGACAGGGCTTATACGAGCAGTACTTC. Its protein is CASSQRQGLYEQYF.

This clonotype appeared many times. V is TRBV9 and J is TRBJ1-2; TRBD1 matches at 7 bases. Germline V gene lookup returns CDR1 SGDLS and CDR2 YYNGEE. The CDR3 sequence is 13 residues long. Trimming took 4 bases from V and 4 from J; bases not matched to a gene: 4. CDR3: CASSTTGTYGYTF. CDR3 DNA sequence: TGTGCCAGCAGCACGACAGGGACCTATGGCTACACCTTC.

This clonotype has a count of ten or more. The chain recombines TRBV28 with TRBJ2-7; possibly TRBD1 for D (5 bases). This CDR3 spans 15 amino acids. Germline loops: CDR1 MDHEN, CDR2 SYDVKM. With 0 bases removed from V and 0 bases from J, the gap between germline ends came to 9 bases. CDR3 sequence reads: CASSLWPDNSYEQYF. CDR3 bases: TGTGCCAGCAGTTTATGGCCGGACAACTCCTACGAGCAGTACTTC.

This clonotype was found many times. V gene TRBV20-1 combines with J gene TRBJ2-1, with D perhaps matching TRBD2 (6 bases). The CDR3 covers 15 residues. Germline-derived CDR1 and CDR2 are DFQATT and SNEGSKA (reference sequence). Trimming took 4 bases from V and 6 from J, leaving 19 bases between them. The chain's CDR3 is CSAISGSIPGNEQFF. The CDR3 nucleotides read TGCAGTGCTATCTCCGGGAGCATCCCGGGCAATGAGCAGTTCTTC.

This clonotype showed up many times. V is TRBV6-1 and J is TRBJ2-1, with 9 bases matching TRBD2. CDR1 and CDR2 (germline): MNHNS, SASEGT. V lost 6 bases to trimming and J lost 3 bases; unmatched junction nucleotides: 6. This CDR3 is built from 15 residues. The CDR3: CASRKTSGDYNEQFF. The CDR3 DNA sequence: TGTGCCAGCAGGAAGACTAGCGGAGACTACAATGAGCAGTTCTTC.

DNA for the CDR3: TGTGCCAGCAGCCGATCGGGCAGGGAGCAGTTCTTC. Translating it yields CASSRSGREQFF. The chain couples TRBV28 to TRBJ2-1; D is uncertain. The CDR3 sequence is 12 residues long. CDR1 MDHEN and CDR2 SYDVKM come from the germline V gene. V lost 6 bases and J lost 10, with 13 bases in between. Supplemented by reference TRBV28 and TRBJ2-1, the full variable domain reads DVKVTQSSRYLVKRTGEKVFLECVQDMDHENMFWYRQDPGLGLRLIYFSYDVKMKEKGDIPEGYSVSREKKERFSLILESASTNQTSMYLCASSRSGREQFFGPGTRLTVL.

This clonotype showed up many times. This chain connects TRBV7-2 to TRBJ1-1; the D is unclear. The CDR3 contains 14 residues. Trimming cost V 1 base and J 0 bases, with 6 bases left between them. Germline V gives CDR1 SGHTA, CDR2 FQGNSA. The DNA of the CDR3 is TGTGCCAGCAGCTTAGGGGGTGTGAACACTGAAGCTTTCTTT. Protein: CASSLGGVNTEAFF.